A selection of T cell receptor beta chains follows, all from one sample in a study. TCRdb re-called the 5' RACE reads with MiXCR, one entry per CDR3 protein. The table shows about 54,000 distinct CDR3 sequences, with 17% occurring only once. Specimen: naive CD4+ T cells sorted from blood. The receptor set was obtained from a female donor with breast cancer. The CDR3 runs from the conserved cysteine through the conserved F or W. The order of the fields is J gene, clone size, V gene, D gene, CDR3 protein, CDR3 DNA. D genes are given only for firm matches. Where a row states a size, it is once, few, many or the class of an expanded clone; other rows omit it.

j_gene: TRBJ2-3; abundance: many; v_gene: TRBV24-1; d_gene: TRBD2; CDR3aa: CATSPSGGPGDTQYF; CDR3nt: TGTGCCACCAGTCCTAGCGGGGGGCCCGGGGATACGCAGTATTTT
j_gene: TRBJ2-1; abundance: .; v_gene: TRBV6-5; d_gene: .; CDR3aa: CAREAPNEQFF; CDR3nt: TGTGCCAGAGAGGCGCCCAATGAGCAGTTCTTC
j_gene: TRBJ2-7; abundance: few; v_gene: TRBV20-1; d_gene: TRBD1; CDR3aa: CSVLKLTGGRREQHF; CDR3nt: TGCAGTGTTCTCAAGTTGACAGGGGGCAGGAGGGAGCAGCACTTC
j_gene: TRBJ1-1; abundance: many; v_gene: TRBV6-5; d_gene: .; CDR3aa: CASSYSIALDFEAFF; CDR3nt: TGTGCCAGCAGTTACTCGATTGCTTTGGATTTTGAAGCTTTCTTT
j_gene: TRBJ2-3; abundance: many; v_gene: TRBV5-1; d_gene: TRBD1; CDR3aa: CASSRITGVFTDTQYF; CDR3nt: TGCGCCAGCAGCCGAATTACAGGGGTGTTCACAGATACGCAGTATTTT
j_gene: TRBJ2-1; abundance: few; v_gene: TRBV28; d_gene: TRBD1; CDR3aa: CASYAQGAIEQFF; CDR3nt: TGTGCCAGCTATGCTCAGGGGGCGATAGAGCAGTTCTTC
j_gene: TRBJ1-2; abundance: many; v_gene: TRBV20-1; d_gene: .; CDR3aa: CSASRGVGYGYTF; CDR3nt: TGCAGTGCTAGCAGGGGAGTTGGCTATGGCTACACCTTC
j_gene: TRBJ2-1; abundance: .; v_gene: TRBV5-1; d_gene: .; CDR3aa: CASSRDYNEQFF; CDR3nt: TGCGCCAGCAGCCGGGACTACAATGAGCAGTTCTTC
j_gene: TRBJ2-5; abundance: few; v_gene: TRBV28; d_gene: TRBD1; CDR3aa: CASLRQGGYQETQYF; CDR3nt: TGTGCCAGCCTTCGACAGGGGGGTTACCAAGAGACCCAGTACTTC
j_gene: TRBJ1-1; abundance: many; v_gene: TRBV5-1; d_gene: TRBD1; CDR3aa: CASRYRGSRDRFMNTEAFF; CDR3nt: TGCGCCAGCCGATACCGAGGGAGCCGGGACAGATTTATGAACACTGAAGCTTTCTTT
j_gene: TRBJ2-7; abundance: many; v_gene: TRBV6-1; d_gene: TRBD1; CDR3aa: CASSGGAGTEGYEQYF; CDR3nt: TGTGCCAGCAGTGGTGGGGCCGGGACAGAGGGGTACGAGCAGTACTTC
j_gene: TRBJ2-1; abundance: .; v_gene: TRBV7-8; d_gene: .; CDR3aa: CASSLVPNEQFF; CDR3nt: TGTGCCAGCAGCTTAGTCCCAAATGAGCAGTTCTTC
j_gene: TRBJ2-3; abundance: many; v_gene: TRBV7-3; d_gene: .; CDR3aa: CASSFGGGSTDTQYF; CDR3nt: TGTGCCAGCAGCTTTGGAGGGGGTAGCACAGATACGCAGTATTTT
j_gene: TRBJ2-6; abundance: .; v_gene: TRBV5-1; d_gene: .; CDR3aa: CASSALPDSGANVLTF; CDR3nt: TGCGCCAGCAGTGCACTCCCAGACTCTGGGGCCAACGTCCTGACTTTC
j_gene: TRBJ2-3; abundance: .; v_gene: TRBV24-1; d_gene: .; CDR3aa: CATSSWGAKDTQYF; CDR3nt: TGTGCCACCAGTTCGTGGGGGGCGAAAGATACGCAGTATTTT
j_gene: TRBJ1-5; abundance: few; v_gene: TRBV5-1; d_gene: .; CDR3aa: CAGDLNQPQHF; CDR3nt: TGCGCCGGGGACCTTAATCAGCCCCAGCATTTT
j_gene: TRBJ2-2; abundance: few; v_gene: TRBV7-8; d_gene: TRBD2; CDR3aa: CASSGLAGSFNTGELFF; CDR3nt: TGTGCCAGCAGCGGACTAGCGGGGAGCTTCAACACCGGGGAGCTGTTTTTT
j_gene: TRBJ2-7; abundance: many; v_gene: TRBV20-1; d_gene: .; CDR3aa: CSAAEKTVQYF; CDR3nt: TGCAGTGCCGCTGAAAAGACCGTGCAGTACTTC
j_gene: TRBJ2-2; abundance: .; v_gene: TRBV3-1; d_gene: TRBD2; CDR3aa: CASSRTSKNTGELFF; CDR3nt: TGTGCCAGCAGCCGGACTAGCAAGAACACCGGGGAGCTGTTTTTT
j_gene: TRBJ2-7; abundance: few; v_gene: TRBV6-1; d_gene: .; CDR3aa: CASTGVSYEQYF; CDR3nt: TGTGCCAGCACAGGGGTCTCCTACGAGCAGTACTTC
j_gene: TRBJ1-6; abundance: .; v_gene: TRBV7-2; d_gene: TRBD1; CDR3aa: CASSLRKDRDPPLHF; CDR3nt: TGTGCCAGCAGCTTACGCAAAGACAGGGATCCACCCCTCCACTTT
j_gene: TRBJ2-7; abundance: few; v_gene: TRBV7-9; d_gene: .; CDR3aa: CASSLAPPGAGDQYF; CDR3nt: TGTGCCAGCAGCTTAGCCCCCCCAGGGGCAGGGGATCAGTACTTC
j_gene: TRBJ2-1; abundance: few; v_gene: TRBV5-1; d_gene: TRBD1; CDR3aa: CASSVGTGPHNEQFF; CDR3nt: TGCGCCAGCAGCGTCGGGACAGGGCCCCACAATGAGCAGTTCTTC
j_gene: TRBJ2-1; abundance: .; v_gene: TRBV25-1; d_gene: TRBD2; CDR3aa: CASSESGGGRRNEQFF; CDR3nt: TGTGCCAGCAGTGAGTCGGGGGGCGGGAGGCGCAATGAGCAGTTCTTC
j_gene: TRBJ2-2; abundance: .; v_gene: TRBV7-9; d_gene: .; CDR3aa: CASPRGTANTGELFF; CDR3nt: TGTGCCAGCCCTAGGGGGACCGCGAACACCGGGGAGCTGTTTTTT
j_gene: TRBJ1-5; abundance: .; v_gene: TRBV7-2; d_gene: .; CDR3aa: CASSFLGEEAQHF; CDR3nt: TGTGCCAGCAGCTTTCTAGGTGAAGAGGCCCAGCATTTT
j_gene: TRBJ2-3; abundance: many; v_gene: TRBV4-3; d_gene: .; CDR3aa: CASSRTLGSDTQYF; CDR3nt: TGCGCCAGCAGCCGGACTCTGGGGTCAGATACGCAGTATTTT
j_gene: TRBJ2-7; abundance: many; v_gene: TRBV4-1; d_gene: .; CDR3aa: CASSQAAITNEQYF; CDR3nt: TGCGCCAGCAGCCAAGCGGCCATCACGAACGAGCAGTACTTC
j_gene: TRBJ2-4; abundance: medium-sized; v_gene: TRBV7-8; d_gene: TRBD2; CDR3aa: CASSPSGRGIQYF; CDR3nt: TGTGCCAGCAGCCCCAGCGGGAGGGGCATTCAGTACTTC